This passage covers 26 T cell receptor beta chains from one sample sequenced in a study of T cell changes during pregnancy in multiple sclerosis. The data were produced by immunoSEQ multiplex PCR, yet TCRdb's version contains in-frame clones alone and is incomplete. This table holds fewer than 60,000 clones, approximately 91% found once. This material consisted of peripheral blood, taken in the second trimester of pregnancy. These receptors were collected from a female donor with multiple sclerosis, enrolled in a pregnancy study.

This clone came up once. The CDR3 sequence: CASSLTGSNQPQHF. CDR3 bases: TGTGCCAGCAGCCTCACAGGTAGCAATCAGCCCCAGCATTTT. The V gene is TRBV7-2, the J gene TRBJ1-5, with D perhaps TRBD1 (5 bases). Germline assignment: CDR1 SGHTA and CDR2 FQGNSA. Trimming cost V 5 bases and J 0 bases, with 8 bases left between them. The CDR3 extends over 14 amino acids. Complete variable domain (other parts from reference TRBV7-2 and TRBJ1-5): GAGVSQSPSNKVTEKGKDVELRCDPISGHTALYWYRQSLGQGLEFLIYFQGNSAPDKSGLPSDRFSAERTGGSVSTLTIQRTQQEDSAVYLCASSLTGSNQPQHFGDGTRLSIL.

The chain uses TRBV5-6 and TRBJ2-7; D is possibly TRBD2 (5 bases). V was pared by 0 bases and J by 7 bases, with 14 bases between. The CDR3 covers 14 residues. Germline V gives CDR1 SGHDT, CDR2 YYEEEE. The DNA of the CDR3 is TGTGCCAGCAGCTTGGGGTGGCGGGCCGGAGAGCAGTACTTC. Its protein is CASSLGWRAGEQYF.

This rearrangement joins TRBV11-2 to TRBJ1-6; the D gene is possibly TRBD1 (6 bases). Germline V CDR1 and CDR2: SGHAT, FQNNGV. Trimming cost V 5 bases and J 9 bases, with 14 bases left between them. CDR3 length equals 14 residues. CDR3 DNA: TGTGCCAGCAGCCAAACAGGGTTCGGTTCACCCCTCCACTTT. This encodes CASSQTGFGSPLHF.

This rearrangement joins TRBV2 to TRBJ2-7, with 9 bases aligning to TRBD1. CDR3 length: 14 residues. Per germline, CDR1 SNHLY and CDR2 FYNNEI. The ends lost 3 bases at V and 4 bases at J; junction bases unmatched: 4. CDR3 coding DNA: TGTGCCAGCAGTGACCAGGGACAGGGTTACGAGCAGTACTTC. Translation: CASSDQGQGYEQYF.

The rearrangement links TRBV10-3 to TRBJ1-2; D call uncertain. V gave up 6 bases and J gave up 7 bases, with 15 bases separating them. The CDR3 loop spans 13 amino acids. Germline CDR1 reads ENHRY; CDR2 reads SYGVKD. The CDR3 spells CAIRSTSAGGYTF. The CDR3 nucleotides are TGTGCCATCAGGAGCACATCGGCGGGTGGCTACACCTTC.

The gene calls are TRBV15 and TRBJ2-2; D gene ambiguous. Trimming pared 5 bases from V and 7 bases from J, leaving 8 bases between. Germline V gives CDR1 LNHNV, CDR2 YYDKDF (reference sequence). The CDR3 is 12 residues long. For the CDR3, the DNA is TGTGCCACCAGCGCCGCAGGCGGGGAGCTGTTTTTT. Amino acid sequence: CATSAAGGELFF.

The rearrangement links TRBV5-1 to TRBJ1-2; D is unresolved. This CDR3 region has 14 residues. Trimming removed 4 bases at V and 5 bases at J, with 15 bases between. CDR1 SGHRS and CDR2 YFSETQ come from the germline V gene. CDR3 sequence reads: CASSQGLSRYGYTF. The CDR3 DNA sequence: TGCGCCAGCAGCCAAGGACTTTCAAGGTATGGCTACACCTTC. The full variable domain, its missing parts supplied by reference TRBV5-1 and TRBJ1-2, is KAGVTQTPRYLIKTRGQQVTLSCSPISGHRSVSWYQQTPGQGLQFLFEYFSETQRNKGNFPGRFSGRQFSNSRSEMNVSTLELGDSALYLCASSQGLSRYGYTFGSGTRLTVV.

This chain connects TRBV20-1 to TRBJ2-1, with D possibly TRBD2 on 5 matching bases. The germline V gene encodes CDR1 DFQATT and CDR2 SNEGSKA (reference sequence). The ends were cut back, 5 bases at V and 10 bases at J, with 12 bases in the middle. CDR3 length equals 11 residues. CDR3 sequence (DNA): TGCAGTGCTTCAGACTACCCGGAGCAGTTCTTC. It translates to CSASDYPEQFF.

This chain links TRBV5-4 with TRBJ1-1, with 7 bases lining up with TRBD1. V lost 4 bases to trimming and J lost 0 bases; unmatched junction nucleotides: 6. CDR3 length: 15 amino acids. Germline V gene lookup returns CDR1 SGHNT and CDR2 YYREEE (reference sequence). The CDR3 protein is CASSPRGGLNTEAFF. CDR3 nucleotides: TGTGCCAGCAGCCCCCGAGGGGGCTTGAACACTGAAGCTTTCTTT.

This clone came up once. V usage is TRBV5-1 and J usage is TRBJ2-5; D remains unclear. The germline gives CDR1 SGHRS, CDR2 YFSETQ. CDR3 length: 13 residues. The V end lost 3 bases, the J end lost 1 base, and 7 bases lay between the germline ends. CDR3 amino acids: CASSSSPQETQYF. The CDR3 region has the DNA TGCGCCAGCAGCTCTTCCCCCCAAGAGACCCAGTACTTC. Full variable domain (outside the CDR3, taken from reference TRBV5-1 and TRBJ2-5): KAGVTQTPRYLIKTRGQQVTLSCSPISGHRSVSWYQQTPGQGLQFLFEYFSETQRNKGNFPGRFSGRQFSNSRSEMNVSTLELGDSALYLCASSSSPQETQYFGPGTRLLVL.

The chain couples TRBV6-5 to TRBJ2-1; 10 bases are a match to TRBD2. In germline, CDR1 is MNHEY, CDR2 SVGAGI. With 5 bases clipped from V and 4 bases from J, the junction kept 5 bases outside the gene matches. This CDR3 contains 15 residues. The CDR3 protein is CASSTSGGGYNEQFF. CDR3 coding DNA: TGTGCCAGCAGTACGAGCGGGGGGGGTTACAATGAGCAGTTCTTC.

This chain uses TRBV5-6 with TRBJ2-7, with 12 bases that match TRBD1. V shed 4 bases, J shed 7 bases, and the junction held 9 bases outside the gene matches. The CDR3 is 15 amino acids. CDR1 and CDR2 from the germline V gene are SGHDT and YYEEEE. CDR3 amino acids: CASSLTGTGGREQYF. As DNA, the CDR3 is TGTGCCAGCAGCCTGACCGGGACAGGGGGCCGGGAGCAGTACTTC.

The chain carries TRBV6-6 and TRBJ2-3; 9 bases map to TRBD2. V lost 2 bases and J lost 5; bases outside the gene matches: 8. Germline V gives CDR1 MNHNY, CDR2 SVGAGI (reference sequence). This CDR3 comprises 16 residues. The CDR3: CASSYALAGGQDTQYF. In nucleotides, the CDR3 is TGTGCCAGCAGTTACGCCCTCGCGGGGGGGCAAGATACGCAGTATTTT.

This sequence joins TRBV19 and TRBJ2-5; 8 nucleotides align to TRBD1. V was pared by 4 bases and J by 5 bases, with 9 bases of the junction left unmatched. The CDR3 sequence is 15 residues long. Germline V CDR1 and CDR2: LNHDA, SQIVND (reference sequence). This chain's CDR3 is CASSTWTGWGETQYF. As DNA, the CDR3 is TGTGCCAGTAGTACTTGGACAGGGTGGGGGGAGACCCAGTACTTC.

The V call is TRBV9, the J call TRBJ2-3; 8 bases align to TRBD2. The V segment lost 1 base and the J segment 6 bases; nucleotides outside the gene matches: 25. The CDR3 sequence is 21 residues long. Per germline, CDR1 SGDLS and CDR2 YYNGEE. CDR3 in DNA: TGTGCCAGCAGCGTACATCGAAGTATAAAACCGGGACTAGGGGAAGTGGATACGCAGTATTTT. Translating gives CASSVHRSIKPGLGEVDTQYF. The whole variable domain, remainder taken from reference TRBV9 and TRBJ2-3, is DSGVTQTPKHLITATGQRVTLRCSPRSGDLSVYWYQQSLDQGLQFLIQYYNGEERAKGNILERFSAQQFPDLHSELNLSSLELGDSALYFCASSVHRSIKPGLGEVDTQYFGPGTRLTVL.

This clone was observed a handful of times. This chain joins TRBV7-9 and TRBJ2-1; 9 positions agree with TRBD2. The J segment lost 8 bases and the V segment lost 5 bases, leaving 10 bases of the junction unmatched. This CDR3 has 15 residues. Germline loops: CDR1 SEHNR, CDR2 FQNEAQ (reference sequence). The CDR3, as DNA: TGTGCCAGCAGCCCCAGGCGCGGGGGGGCCCATGAGCAGTTCTTC. Translating gives CASSPRRGGAHEQFF.

In regard to this clone: The junction departs from the called germline gene at one end, perhaps through a read error. The chain links TRBV7-7 to TRBJ2-3; D not certain. The CDR3 is 13 amino acids. CDR1 and CDR2 (germline): SSHAT, FNYEAQ (reference sequence). The CDR3 here is CASSPVSTDTQYF. The CDR3, as DNA: TGTGCTAGCAGCCCCGTCTCCACAGATACGCAGTATTTT.

The rearrangement links TRBV11-2 to TRBJ2-7; D might be TRBD1 (5 bases). The CDR3 spans 15 residues. Germline lookup yields CDR1 SGHAT and CDR2 FQNNGV. The ends were cut back, 1 base at V and 5 bases at J, with 15 bases in the middle. The CDR3 DNA sequence: TGTGCCAGCAGCTTAGTCCTTCAGGGTTCCGACGAGCAGTACTTC. It translates to CASSLVLQGSDEQYF.

This rearrangement joins TRBV2 to TRBJ1-5; a possible D gene is TRBD1 (5 bases). V gave up 3 bases and J gave up 2 bases, with 8 bases separating them. Germline V gene sequence: CDR1 SNHLY, CDR2 FYNNEI. The CDR3 runs to 14 residues. The DNA for the CDR3 is TGTGCCAGCAGTGACAAGGGGCGCAATCAGCCCCAGCATTTT. Amino acid sequence: CASSDKGRNQPQHF.

This clone was detected only once. The chain employs TRBV27 and TRBJ2-5; D is undetermined. The CDR3 totals 13 residues. Germline loops: CDR1 MNHEY, CDR2 SMNVEV (reference sequence). V lost 5 bases to trimming and J lost 5 bases, with 12 bases between them. This chain's CDR3 is CASSPINRETQYF. The CDR3 DNA reads as TGTGCCAGCAGTCCCATCAACCGGGAGACCCAGTACTTC.

The chain is built from TRBV30 and TRBJ2-5, with 8 positions matching TRBD2. V lost 8 bases to trimming and J lost 4 bases; unmatched junction nucleotides: 12. CDR1 and CDR2 from the germline V gene are GTSNPN and SVGIG (reference sequence). CDR3 size: 14 residues. The CDR3 DNA reads as TGTGCCGCGGCGGGGGGACCCATAGGAGAGACCCAGTACTTC. The encoded protein is CAAAGGPIGETQYF.

This sequence joins TRBV29-1 and TRBJ1-1, with 10 bases fitting TRBD1. The CDR3 contains 14 residues. With 4 bases clipped from V and 5 bases from J, the junction kept 7 bases outside the gene matches. The V gene's germline CDR1 is SQVTM and CDR2 ANQGSEA. CDR3 sequence reads: CSVVGQGRGTEAFF. For the CDR3, the DNA is TGCAGCGTTGTGGGACAGGGGAGGGGAACTGAAGCTTTCTTT.

The rearrangement uses TRBV13 and TRBJ1-2, with D maybe TRBD1 (6 bases). V was clipped by 0 bases and J by 5 bases, with 10 bases between them. The CDR3 is 14 residues long. Germline V gene sequence: CDR1 PRHDT, CDR2 FYEKMQ (reference sequence). In DNA, the CDR3 is TGTGCCAGCAGCTTAGGGGGGGGGCGTTATGGCTACACCTTC. Its translation is CASSLGGGRYGYTF.

This clone was seen more than once but under ten times. The chain has TRBV9 and TRBJ2-5, with D perhaps matching TRBD2 (6 bases). The germline V and J ends were trimmed by 3 bases and 2 bases, with 8 bases remaining between them. CDR1 and CDR2 (germline): SGDLS, YYNGEE. The CDR3 has 13 residues. This CDR3 is CASSAGTQETQYF. The CDR3 DNA reads as TGTGCCAGCAGCGCCGGGACTCAAGAGACCCAGTACTTC. The variable domain in full, completed from reference TRBV9 and TRBJ2-5, reads DSGVTQTPKHLITATGQRVTLRCSPRSGDLSVYWYQQSLDQGLQFLIQYYNGEERAKGNILERFSAQQFPDLHSELNLSSLELGDSALYFCASSAGTQETQYFGPGTRLLVL.

The chain recombines TRBV9 with TRBJ1-5, with 8 bases lining up with TRBD1. V dropped 0 bases and J dropped 4; count of bases not matched to a gene: 9. The germline V gene encodes CDR1 SGDLS and CDR2 YYNGEE. This CDR3 comprises 17 residues. The CDR3 here is CASSVGTGQAPNQPQHF. In DNA, the CDR3 is TGTGCCAGCAGCGTAGGAACGGGACAGGCTCCTAATCAGCCCCAGCATTTT. The full variable domain, rest sourced from reference TRBV9 and TRBJ1-5, is DSGVTQTPKHLITATGQRVTLRCSPRSGDLSVYWYQQSLDQGLQFLIQYYNGEERAKGNILERFSAQQFPDLHSELNLSSLELGDSALYFCASSVGTGQAPNQPQHFGDGTRLSIL.

The rearrangement uses TRBV6-6 and TRBJ1-4; 7 bases map to TRBD1. The CDR3 loop spans 15 amino acids. V gave up 2 bases and J gave up 3 bases; unmatched junction bases: 3. Germline V gene lookup returns CDR1 MNHNY and CDR2 SVGAGI (reference sequence). CDR3 sequence reads: CASSYGTGANEKLFF. CDR3 DNA sequence: TGTGCCAGCAGTTACGGAACAGGGGCTAATGAAAAACTGTTTTTT.